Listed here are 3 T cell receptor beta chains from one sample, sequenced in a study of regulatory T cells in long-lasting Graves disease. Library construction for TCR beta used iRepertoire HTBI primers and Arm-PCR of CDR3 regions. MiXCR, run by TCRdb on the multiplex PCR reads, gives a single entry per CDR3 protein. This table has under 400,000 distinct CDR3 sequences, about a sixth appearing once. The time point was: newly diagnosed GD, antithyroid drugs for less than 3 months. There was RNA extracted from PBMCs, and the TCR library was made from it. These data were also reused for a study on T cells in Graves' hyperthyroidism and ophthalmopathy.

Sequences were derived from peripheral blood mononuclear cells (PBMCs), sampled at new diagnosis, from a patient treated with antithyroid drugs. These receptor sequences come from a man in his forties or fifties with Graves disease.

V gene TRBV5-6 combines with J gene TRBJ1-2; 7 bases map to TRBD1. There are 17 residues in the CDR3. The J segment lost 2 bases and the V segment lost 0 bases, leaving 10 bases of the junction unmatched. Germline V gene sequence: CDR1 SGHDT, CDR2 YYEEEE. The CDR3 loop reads CASSLGMWGTENYGYTF. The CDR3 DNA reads TGTGCCAGCAGCTTGGGGATGTGGGGGACAGAAAACTATGGCTACACCTTC.

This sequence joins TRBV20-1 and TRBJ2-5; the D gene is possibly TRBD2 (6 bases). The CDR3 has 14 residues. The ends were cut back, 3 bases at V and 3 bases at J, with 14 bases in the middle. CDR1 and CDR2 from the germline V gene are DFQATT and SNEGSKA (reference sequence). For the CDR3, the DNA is TGCAGTGCTAGCGGGGGTCGGGGAAAAGAGACCCAGTACTTC. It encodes CSASGGRGKETQYF.

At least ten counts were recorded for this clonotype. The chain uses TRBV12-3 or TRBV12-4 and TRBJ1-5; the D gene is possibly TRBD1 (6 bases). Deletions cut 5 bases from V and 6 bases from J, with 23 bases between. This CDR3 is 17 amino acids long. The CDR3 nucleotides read TGTGCCAGCAGTCCAGCTAGACGGGGGGCGCAGGGTCAGCCCCAGCATTTT. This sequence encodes CASSPARRGAQGQPQHF.